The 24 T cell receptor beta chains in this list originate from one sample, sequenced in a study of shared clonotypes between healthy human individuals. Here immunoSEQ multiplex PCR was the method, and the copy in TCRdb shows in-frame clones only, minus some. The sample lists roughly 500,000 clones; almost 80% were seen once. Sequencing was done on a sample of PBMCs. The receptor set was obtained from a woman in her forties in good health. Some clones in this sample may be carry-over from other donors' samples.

DNA of the CDR3: TGTGCCAGCAGCTTATTAATAGTCCAAGAGACCCAGTACTTC. Amino acids: CASSLLIVQETQYF. The rearrangement joins TRBV7-9 to TRBJ2-5; D is ambiguous. This CDR3 has 14 amino acids. Germline V gene lookup returns CDR1 SEHNR and CDR2 FQNEAQ (reference sequence). V was clipped by 2 bases and J by 1 base, with 8 bases between them.

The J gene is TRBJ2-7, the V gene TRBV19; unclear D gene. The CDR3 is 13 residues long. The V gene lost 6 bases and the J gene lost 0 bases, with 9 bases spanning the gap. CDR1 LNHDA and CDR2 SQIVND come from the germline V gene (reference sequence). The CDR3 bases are TGTGCCAGTAGCTACTCGCCCTCCTACGAGCAGTACTTC. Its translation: CASSYSPSYEQYF. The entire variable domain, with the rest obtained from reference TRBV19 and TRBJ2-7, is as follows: DGGITQSPKYLFRKEGQNVTLSCEQNLNHDAMYWYRQDPGQGLRLIYYSQIVNDFQKGDIAEGYSVSREKKESFPLTVTSAQKNPTAFYLCASSYSPSYEQYFGPGTRLTVT.

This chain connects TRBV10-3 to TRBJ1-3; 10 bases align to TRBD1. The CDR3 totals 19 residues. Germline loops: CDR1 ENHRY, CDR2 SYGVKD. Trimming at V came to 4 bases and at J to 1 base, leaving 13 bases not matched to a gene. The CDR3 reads CAISVIPGQGPQSGNTIYF. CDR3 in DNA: TGTGCCATCAGTGTAATACCGGGACAGGGGCCCCAATCTGGAAACACCATATATTTT.

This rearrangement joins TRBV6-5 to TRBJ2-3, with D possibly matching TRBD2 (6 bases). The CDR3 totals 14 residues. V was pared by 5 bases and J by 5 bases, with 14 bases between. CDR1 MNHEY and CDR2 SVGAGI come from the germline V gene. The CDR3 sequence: CASSAPSGVDTQYF. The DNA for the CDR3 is TGTGCCAGCAGTGCCCCCTCGGGGGTAGATACGCAGTATTTT.

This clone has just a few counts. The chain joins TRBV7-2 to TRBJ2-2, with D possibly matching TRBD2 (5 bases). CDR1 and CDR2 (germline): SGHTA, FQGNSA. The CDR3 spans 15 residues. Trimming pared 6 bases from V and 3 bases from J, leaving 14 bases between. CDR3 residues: CASRGEVGDTGELFF. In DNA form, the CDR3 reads TGTGCCAGCAGGGGTGAAGTGGGAGACACCGGGGAGCTGTTTTTT.

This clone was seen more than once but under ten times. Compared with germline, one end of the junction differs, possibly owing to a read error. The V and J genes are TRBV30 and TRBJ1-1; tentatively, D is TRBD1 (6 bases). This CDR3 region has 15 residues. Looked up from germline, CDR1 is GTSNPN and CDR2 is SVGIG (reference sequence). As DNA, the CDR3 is TGTGCCTGGGGTGTACTGGGGGCCGGGAACACTGAAGCTTTCTTT. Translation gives CAWGVLGAGNTEAFF.

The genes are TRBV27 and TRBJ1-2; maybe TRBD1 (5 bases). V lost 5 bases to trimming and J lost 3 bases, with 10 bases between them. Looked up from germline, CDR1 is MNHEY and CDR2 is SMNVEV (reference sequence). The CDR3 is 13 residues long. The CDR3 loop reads CASSVQGDYGYTF. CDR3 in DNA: TGTGCCAGCAGTGTCCAGGGAGACTATGGCTACACCTTC.

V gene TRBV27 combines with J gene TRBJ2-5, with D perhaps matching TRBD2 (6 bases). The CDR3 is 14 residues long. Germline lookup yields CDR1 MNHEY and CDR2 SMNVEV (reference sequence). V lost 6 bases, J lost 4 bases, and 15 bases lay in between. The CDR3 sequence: CASRPSAPRETQYF. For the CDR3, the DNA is TGTGCCAGCAGACCTAGCGCTCCCCGAGAGACCCAGTACTTC.

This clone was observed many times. In DNA, the CDR3 is TGTGCCAGCAGCCGAAGGGTCGGACTAGCGGGTAATGAGCAGTTCTTC. Its translation: CASSRRVGLAGNEQFF. The chain links TRBV4-2 to TRBJ2-1; 11 nucleotides align to TRBD2. J lost 7 bases, V lost 4 bases, and 9 bases had no gene match. The CDR3 length is 16 residues. Germline lookup yields CDR1 LGHNA and CDR2 YNFKEQ.

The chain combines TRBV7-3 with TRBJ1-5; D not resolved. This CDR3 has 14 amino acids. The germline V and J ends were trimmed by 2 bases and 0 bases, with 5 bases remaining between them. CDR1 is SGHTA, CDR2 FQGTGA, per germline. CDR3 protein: CASSLVSSNQPQHF. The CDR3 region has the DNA TGTGCCAGCAGCTTAGTGAGTAGCAATCAGCCCCAGCATTTT.

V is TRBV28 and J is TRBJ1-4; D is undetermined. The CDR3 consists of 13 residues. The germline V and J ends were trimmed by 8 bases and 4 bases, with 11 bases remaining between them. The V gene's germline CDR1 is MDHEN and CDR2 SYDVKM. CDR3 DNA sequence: TGTGCCAGCGGACGGATATTTAATGAAAAACTGTTTTTT. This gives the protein CASGRIFNEKLFF.

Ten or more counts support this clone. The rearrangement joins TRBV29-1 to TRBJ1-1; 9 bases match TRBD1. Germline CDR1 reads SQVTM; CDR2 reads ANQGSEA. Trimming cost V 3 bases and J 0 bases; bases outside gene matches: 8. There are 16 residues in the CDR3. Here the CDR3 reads CSVEDRGRFVNTEAFF. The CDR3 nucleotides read TGCAGCGTTGAGGACAGGGGCCGATTCGTGAACACTGAAGCTTTCTTT.

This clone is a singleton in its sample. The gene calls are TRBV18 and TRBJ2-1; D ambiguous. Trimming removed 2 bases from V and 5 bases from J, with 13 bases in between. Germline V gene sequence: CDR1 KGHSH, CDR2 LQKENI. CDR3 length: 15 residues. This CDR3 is CASSPMARSNNEQFF. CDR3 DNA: TGTGCCAGCTCACCAATGGCTCGGTCCAACAATGAGCAGTTCTTC.

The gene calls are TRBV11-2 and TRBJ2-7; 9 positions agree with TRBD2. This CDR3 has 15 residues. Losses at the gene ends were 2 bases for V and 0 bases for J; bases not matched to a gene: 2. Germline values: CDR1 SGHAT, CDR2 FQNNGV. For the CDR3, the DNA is TGTGCCAGCAGCTTATATAGCGGGGGCTCCTACGAGCAGTACTTC. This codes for CASSLYSGGSYEQYF.

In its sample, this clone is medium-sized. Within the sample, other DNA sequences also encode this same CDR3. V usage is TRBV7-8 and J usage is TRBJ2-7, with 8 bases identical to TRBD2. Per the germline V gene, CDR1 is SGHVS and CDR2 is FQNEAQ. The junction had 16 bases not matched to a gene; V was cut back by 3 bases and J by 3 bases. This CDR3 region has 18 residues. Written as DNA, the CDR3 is TGTGCCAGCAGCTTTTTAGCGGGACGAAGCCTAGGGAACTACGAGCAGTACTTC. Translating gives CASSFLAGRSLGNYEQYF.

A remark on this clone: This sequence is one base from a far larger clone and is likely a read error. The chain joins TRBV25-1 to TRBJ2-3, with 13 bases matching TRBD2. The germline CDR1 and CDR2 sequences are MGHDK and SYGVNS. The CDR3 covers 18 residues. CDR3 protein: CAGSVLAGGIFGTDTQYF. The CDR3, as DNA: TGTGCCGGCAGTGTACTAGCGGGAGGGATCTTCGGCACAGATACGCAGTATTTT. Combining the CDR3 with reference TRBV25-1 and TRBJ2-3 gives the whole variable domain EADIYQTPRYLVIGTGKKITLECSQTMGHDKMYWYQQDPGMELHLIHYSYGVNSTEKGDLSSESTVSRIRTEHFPLTLESARPSHTSQYLCAGSVLAGGIFGTDTQYFGPGTRLTVL.

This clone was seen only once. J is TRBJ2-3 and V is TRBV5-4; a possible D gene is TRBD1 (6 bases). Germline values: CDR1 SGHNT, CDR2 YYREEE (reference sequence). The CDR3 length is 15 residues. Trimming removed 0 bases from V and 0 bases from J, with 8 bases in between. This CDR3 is CASSLGTASTDTQYF. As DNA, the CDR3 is TGTGCCAGCAGCTTGGGGACAGCCAGCACAGATACGCAGTATTTT. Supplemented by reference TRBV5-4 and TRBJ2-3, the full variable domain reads ETGVTQSPTHLIKTRGQQVTLRCSSQSGHNTVSWYQQALGQGPQFIFQYYREEENGRGNFPPRFSGLQFPNYSSELNVNALELDDSALYLCASSLGTASTDTQYFGPGTRLTVL.

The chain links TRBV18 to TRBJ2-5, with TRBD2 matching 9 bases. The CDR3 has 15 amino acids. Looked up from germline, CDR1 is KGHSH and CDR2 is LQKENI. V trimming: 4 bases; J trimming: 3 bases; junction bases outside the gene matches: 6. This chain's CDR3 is CASSREIAGEETQYF. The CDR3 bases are TGTGCCAGCTCACGGGAGATAGCGGGAGAAGAGACCCAGTACTTC.

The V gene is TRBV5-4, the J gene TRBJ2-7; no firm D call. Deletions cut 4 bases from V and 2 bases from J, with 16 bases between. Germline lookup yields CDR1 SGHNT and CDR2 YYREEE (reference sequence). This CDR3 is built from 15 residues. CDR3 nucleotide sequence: TGTGCCAGCAGCCAGACGGCAGGCAGCCCCTACGAGCAGTACTTC. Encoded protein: CASSQTAGSPYEQYF. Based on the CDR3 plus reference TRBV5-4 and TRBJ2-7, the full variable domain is ETGVTQSPTHLIKTRGQQVTLRCSSQSGHNTVSWYQQALGQGPQFIFQYYREEENGRGNFPPRFSGLQFPNYSSELNVNALELDDSALYLCASSQTAGSPYEQYFGPGTRLTVT.

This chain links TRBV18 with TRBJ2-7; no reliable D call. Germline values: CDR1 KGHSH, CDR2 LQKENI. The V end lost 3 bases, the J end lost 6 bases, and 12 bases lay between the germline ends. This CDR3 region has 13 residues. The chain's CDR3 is CASSPGISGEQYF. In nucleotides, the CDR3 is TGTGCCAGCTCACCCGGAATTTCCGGCGAGCAGTACTTC.

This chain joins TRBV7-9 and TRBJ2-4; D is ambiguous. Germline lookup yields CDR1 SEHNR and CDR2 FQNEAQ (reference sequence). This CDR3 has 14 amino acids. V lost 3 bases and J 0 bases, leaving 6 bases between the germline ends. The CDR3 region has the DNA TGTGCCAGCAGCTTTGCTTTAGCCAAAAACATTCAGTACTTC. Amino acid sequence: CASSFALAKNIQYF.

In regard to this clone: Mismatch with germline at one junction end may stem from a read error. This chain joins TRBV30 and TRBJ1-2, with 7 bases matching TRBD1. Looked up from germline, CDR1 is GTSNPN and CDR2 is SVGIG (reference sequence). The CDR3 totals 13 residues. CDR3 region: CAWRRWGTDFSLF. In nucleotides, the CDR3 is TGTGCCTGGAGAAGATGGGGGACAGACTTCTCCCTCTTC.

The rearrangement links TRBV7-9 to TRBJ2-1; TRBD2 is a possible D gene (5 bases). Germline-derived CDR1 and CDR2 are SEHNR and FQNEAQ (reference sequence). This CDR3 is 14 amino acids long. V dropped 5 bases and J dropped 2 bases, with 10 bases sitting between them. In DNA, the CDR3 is TGTGCCAGCAGCGAATCCGGGGCCTACAATGAGCAGTTCTTC. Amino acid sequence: CASSESGAYNEQFF.

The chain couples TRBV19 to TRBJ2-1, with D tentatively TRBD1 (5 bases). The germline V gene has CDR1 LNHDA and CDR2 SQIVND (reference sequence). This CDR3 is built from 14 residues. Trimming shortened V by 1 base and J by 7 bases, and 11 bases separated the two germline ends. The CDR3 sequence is CASSIGAGSNEQFF. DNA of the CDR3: TGTGCCAGTAGTATAGGGGCAGGGTCGAATGAGCAGTTCTTC.